These T cell receptor beta chains were read from a single sample in a study of CD8+ T cells in alopecia areata. Repertoires were generated with immunoSEQ multiplex PCR, while TCRdb's copy carries only in-frame clones and drops some. The sample includes around 100,000 clones, less than 70% of them seen just once. Sample: CD4+ T cells sorted from blood. These receptors were taken from a human donor in good health. The CDR3 runs from the conserved cysteine through the conserved F or W. The D gene is left open where the match is weak. Clone sizes are given selectively: once, few, many, or a class where the clone is expanded.

v_gene,abundance,len,j_gene,d_gene,CDR3nt,CDR3aa
TRBV27,once,15,TRBJ1-4,.,TGTGCCAGCAGAAGAGAAGGGGTAGCGGATGAAAAACTGTTTTTT,CASRREGVADEKLFF
TRBV19,few,15,TRBJ2-2,TRBD2,TGTGCCAGTAGTAACGGGGGAGGGTACACCGGGGAGCTGTTTTTT,CASSNGGGYTGELFF
TRBV4-2,.,15,TRBJ2-7,TRBD2,TGTGCCAGCAGCCAAGGTGCGGGGGGCCCCTACGAGCAGTACTTC,CASSQGAGGPYEQYF
TRBV14,few,12,TRBJ2-4,TRBD1,TGTGCCAGCAGCAAGGGACAGAACATTCAGTACTTC,CASSKGQNIQYF
TRBV5-1,few,16,TRBJ2-3,.,TGCGCCAGCAGCTTGGTTACAGGGCGGAGCACAGATACGCAGTATTTT,CASSLVTGRSTDTQYF
TRBV11-2,.,16,TRBJ2-5,TRBD2,TGTGCCAGCAGCTTAGATGCTAGCGGGTCCGTCGAGACCCAGTACTTC,CASSLDASGSVETQYF
TRBV29-1,few,14,TRBJ2-3,.,TGCAGCGTTGAAGGGGGAGGCGGCACAGATACGCAGTATTTT,CSVEGGGGTDTQYF
TRBV4-3,.,16,TRBJ2-1,.,TGCGCCAGCAGCCAAGCGTTTCGGGGGCGAGACGATGAGCAGTTCTTC,CASSQAFRGRDDEQFF
TRBV9,once,15,TRBJ1-1,.,TGTGCCAGCAGCGTAGGCATTGCGAGGACAGAAGAAGCTTTCTTT,CASSVGIARTEEAFF
TRBV5-1,.,15,TRBJ2-7,.,TGCGCCAGCAGCTTGACGTCTCCTCAGGGGCCCGAGCAGTACTTC,CASSLTSPQGPEQYF
TRBV5-1,.,15,TRBJ2-6,.,TGCGCCAGCAGCTCTACAGGATCTGGGGCCAACGTCCTGACTTTC,CASSSTGSGANVLTF
TRBV25-1,.,16,TRBJ2-7,.,TGTGCCAGCAGCTCAACCCGAGGGCCTGCATCCTACGAGCAGTACTTC,CASSSTRGPASYEQYF
TRBV30,.,15,TRBJ1-5,.,TGTGCCTGGAGTGCATGGTCGGCAGGGGATCAGCCCCAGCATTTT,CAWSAWSAGDQPQHF
TRBV7-2,.,15,TRBJ1-2,.,TGTGCCAGCAGCTTATTCATGGCAGGGATCGGTGGCTACACCTTC,CASSLFMAGIGGYTF
TRBV7-2,few,15,TRBJ1-2,TRBD1,TGTGCCAGCAGCTATCGGACAGGGGTAAACTATGGCTACACCTTC,CASSYRTGVNYGYTF
TRBV5-1,.,14,TRBJ2-5,.,TGCGCCAGCGGTCGACTGGGGCACCAAGAGACCCAGTACTTC,CASGRLGHQETQYF
TRBV9,.,13,TRBJ2-7,TRBD1,TGTGCCAGCAGCGCCCAGGGGGCCTACGAGCAGTACTTC,CASSAQGAYEQYF
TRBV29-1,.,13,TRBJ1-2,.,TGCAGCGTTAAACCCAGGAACAACTATGGCTACACCTTC,CSVKPRNNYGYTF
TRBV6-6,.,12,TRBJ2-7,.,TGTGCCAGCAGTGGAGGGGGCGACGAGCAGTACTTC,CASSGGGDEQYF
TRBV5-1,.,14,TRBJ2-7,TRBD1,TGCGCCAGCAGCTTAGACAGGGGAAATCACGAGCAGTACTTC,CASSLDRGNHEQYF
TRBV6-5,.,12,TRBJ2-7,TRBD1,TGTGCCAGCAGTAACATCCCGGGACAGGTACACTTC,CASSNIPGQVHF